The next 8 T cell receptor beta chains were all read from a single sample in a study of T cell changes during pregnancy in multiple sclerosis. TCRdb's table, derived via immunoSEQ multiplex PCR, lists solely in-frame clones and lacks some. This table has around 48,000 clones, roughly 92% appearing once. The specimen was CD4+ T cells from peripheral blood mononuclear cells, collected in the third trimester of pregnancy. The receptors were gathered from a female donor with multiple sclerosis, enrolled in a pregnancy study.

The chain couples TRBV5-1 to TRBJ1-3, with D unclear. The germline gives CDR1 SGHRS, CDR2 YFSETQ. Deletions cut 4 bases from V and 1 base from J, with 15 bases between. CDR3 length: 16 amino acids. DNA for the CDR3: TGCGCCAGCAGCCCGACGGACTCCTTATCTGGAAACACCATATATTTT. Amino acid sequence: CASSPTDSLSGNTIYF.

CDR3 in DNA: TGTGCCAGCAGCGCGACCGGGACAGGGTCCGAGCAGTACTTC. Its translation: CASSATGTGSEQYF. V is TRBV9 and J is TRBJ2-7, with 9 positions matching TRBD1. Germline CDR1 reads SGDLS; CDR2 reads YYNGEE. Losses at the gene ends were 3 bases for V and 6 bases for J; bases not matched to a gene: 7. This CDR3 contains 14 residues.

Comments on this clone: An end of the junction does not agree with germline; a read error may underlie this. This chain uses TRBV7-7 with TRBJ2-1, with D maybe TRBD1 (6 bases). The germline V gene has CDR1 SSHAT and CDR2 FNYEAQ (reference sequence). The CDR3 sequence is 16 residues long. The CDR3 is CASSLASGQPGEEQFF. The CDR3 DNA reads TGTGCTAGCAGCTTAGCGTCGGGACAACCCGGCGAGGAGCAGTTCTTC.

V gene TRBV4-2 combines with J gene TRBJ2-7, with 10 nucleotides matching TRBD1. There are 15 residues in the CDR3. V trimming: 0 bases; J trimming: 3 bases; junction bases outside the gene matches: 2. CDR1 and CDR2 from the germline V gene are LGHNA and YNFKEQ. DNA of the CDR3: TGTGCCAGCAGCCAAGAGACAGGGGGCCTCTACGAGCAGTACTTC. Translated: CASSQETGGLYEQYF.

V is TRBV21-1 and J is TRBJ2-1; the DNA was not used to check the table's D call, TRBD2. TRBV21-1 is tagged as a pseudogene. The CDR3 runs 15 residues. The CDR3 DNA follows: TGTGCCAGCAGCAACTGGGGGGGTTACTACAATGAGCAGTTCTTC. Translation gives CASSNWGGYYNEQFF.

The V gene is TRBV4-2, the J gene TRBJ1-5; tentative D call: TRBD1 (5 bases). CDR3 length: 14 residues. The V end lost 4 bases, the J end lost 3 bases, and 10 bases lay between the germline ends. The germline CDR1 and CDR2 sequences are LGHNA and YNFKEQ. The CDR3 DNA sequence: TGTGCCAGCAGCCGTTCGGGGGACAATCAGCCCCAGCATTTT. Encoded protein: CASSRSGDNQPQHF.

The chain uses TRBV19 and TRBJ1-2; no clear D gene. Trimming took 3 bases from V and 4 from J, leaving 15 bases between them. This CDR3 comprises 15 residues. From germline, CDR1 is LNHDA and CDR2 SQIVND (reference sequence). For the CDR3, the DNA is TGTGCCAGTAGTATCGCCCTGACGAGCGCCTATGGCTACACCTTC. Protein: CASSIALTSAYGYTF. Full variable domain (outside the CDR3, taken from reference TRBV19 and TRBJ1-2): DGGITQSPKYLFRKEGQNVTLSCEQNLNHDAMYWYRQDPGQGLRLIYYSQIVNDFQKGDIAEGYSVSREKKESFPLTVTSAQKNPTAFYLCASSIALTSAYGYTFGSGTRLTVV.

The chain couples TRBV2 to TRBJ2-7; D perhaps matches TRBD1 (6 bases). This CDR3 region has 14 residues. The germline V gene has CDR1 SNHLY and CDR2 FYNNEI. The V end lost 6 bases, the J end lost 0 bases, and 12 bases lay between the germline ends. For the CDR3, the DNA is TGTGCCAGCAGGAATGACAGGTCCTCCTACGAGCAGTACTTC. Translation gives CASRNDRSSYEQYF.